This T cell receptor beta chain was retrieved from a study of T cell responses to AZD1222 COVID-19 vaccine listed by TCRdb under 2021. In the study overall: TCR sequencing was performed for 230 to 250 trial participants, of whom some 200 were given two doses of AZD1222 and roughly 25 were given two doses of MenACWY control vaccine. Trial participants were enrolled by age into subgroups of 18-55, 56-69 and 70-plus years, and about 150, 27 and 61 TCR-sequenced participants, respectively, were included in these subgroups.

The time point label, read with the paper, signifies: about 28 days (+/-7) after the second vaccine dose. AZD1222 recipients whose second dose came at about 4 weeks and those whose second dose came at about 12 weeks were combined into one group, since spike-specific TCR depth and breadth did not differ between the two schedules. The vaccinee samples were drawn from two UK trials, COV001 and COV002, one of which was a single-blind randomized controlled phase 2/3 trial testing AZD1222 (ChAdOx1 nCoV-19) in healthy adults. For TCRbeta chain sequencing, PBMC samples from trial participants were taken at day 0 and at day 28 after the second dose. The CDR3 regions of human TCRbeta chains were analyzed by immunosequencing. The original pipeline was this. Repertoire TCRs were matched against a reference library of SARS-CoV-2-specific TCRs generated with the MIRA antigen-specificity platform. Breadth was defined as the fraction of unique TCRs that were SARS-CoV-2-associated. Depth was defined as the fraction of total T cells that were SARS-CoV-2-associated. Using the MIRA data, every spike-specific TCR was mapped to the spike region that the TCR reacted to and assigned to either a CD4 or a CD8 class. Log10-transformed breadth and depth values were compared by one-way ANOVA with Sidak's multiple comparisons tests. Drawn from immuneACCESS, this table holds only the in-frame rearrangements with V and J called that TCRdb kept. Clones are partly lost; checked studies trace under half to an unresolved V gene and leave the rest unexplained. For V, J and clone size, that table is used; D and trimming come from the DNA. The sample records about 120,000 clones, around 90% of which are singletons. The top ten clonotypes cover around 1% of the sample.

Broader findings and caveats from the paper: Conclusions about previously exposed vaccinees are limited because only six or seven AZD1222 recipients were SARS-CoV-2 seropositive at baseline. Participants were mostly white British and included more females than males, and it was suggested by the authors that clonal diversity may have been underestimated. The whole spike protein was spanned by vaccine-associated CD4 TCRs, and dominant responses were seen in regions 160-218 and 743-854. In the small 56-69-year group, the increase in depth fell short of significance, most likely because of low power. Epitopes outside the regions mutated in the B.1.351 and B.1.1.7 variants were reportedly recognized by nearly half of the unique spike-specific TCRs. After two AZD1222 doses, spike-specific TCR breadth and depth were significantly higher than at day 0 and than in MenACWY recipients. Because no day 14 peak-response samples were available, the repertoires could be characterized only after the peak T cell response.

Note on this clone: Its antigen remains undetermined. No base qualities exist here, and no much larger clone lies one base off it.

The germline V gene encodes CDR1 DFQATT and CDR2 SNEGSKA (reference sequence). Including cysteine and phenylalanine, the CDR3 has 12 amino acids. The kept DNA is CDR3 alone, 36 bases in frame from the first base. V gives up 3 bases and J gives up 6 bases, and the segment between their germline ends measures 8 bases. The sample in question was peripheral blood, obtained 28 days after the second AZD1222 dose. This TCR was sampled from an adult who received the AZD1222 COVID-19 vaccine. The chain is encoded by TRBV20-1 joined to TRBJ2-2; the D gene is not confidently resolved. The CDR3 corresponds to CSASLGSGELFF. The DNA is as follows: TGCAGTGCTAGTTTAGGGTCCGGGGAGCTGTTTTTT.